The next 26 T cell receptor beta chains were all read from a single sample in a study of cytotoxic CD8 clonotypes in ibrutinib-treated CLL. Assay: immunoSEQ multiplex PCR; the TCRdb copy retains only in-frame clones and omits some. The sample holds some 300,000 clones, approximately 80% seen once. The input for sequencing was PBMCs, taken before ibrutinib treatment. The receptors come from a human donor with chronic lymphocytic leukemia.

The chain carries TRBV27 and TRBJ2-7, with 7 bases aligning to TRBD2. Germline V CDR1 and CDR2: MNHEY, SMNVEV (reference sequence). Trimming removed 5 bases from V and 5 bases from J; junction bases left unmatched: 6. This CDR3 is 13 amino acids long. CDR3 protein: CASSGGGPHEQYF. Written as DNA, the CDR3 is TGTGCCAGCAGTGGGGGAGGGCCCCACGAGCAGTACTTC.

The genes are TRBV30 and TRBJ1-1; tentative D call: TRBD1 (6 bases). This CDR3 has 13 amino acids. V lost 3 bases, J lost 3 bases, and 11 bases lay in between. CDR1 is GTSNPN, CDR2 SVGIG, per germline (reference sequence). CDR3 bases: TGTGCCTGGAGCAAGAACAGGGACACTGAAGCTTTCTTT. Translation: CAWSKNRDTEAFF.

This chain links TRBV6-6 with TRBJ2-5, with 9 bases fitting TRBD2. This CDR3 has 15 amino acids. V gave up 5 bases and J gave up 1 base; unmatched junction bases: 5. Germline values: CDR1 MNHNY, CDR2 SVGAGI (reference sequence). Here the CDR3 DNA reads TGTGCCAGCAGTCCCCTTAGCGGGAGCCAAGAGACCCAGTACTTC. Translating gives CASSPLSGSQETQYF.

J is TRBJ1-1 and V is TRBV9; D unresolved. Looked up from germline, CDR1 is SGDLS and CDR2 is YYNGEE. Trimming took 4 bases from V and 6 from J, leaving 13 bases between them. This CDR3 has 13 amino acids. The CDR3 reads CASSPNLESEAFF. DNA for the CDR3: TGTGCCAGCAGCCCAAATCTTGAGTCTGAAGCTTTCTTT.

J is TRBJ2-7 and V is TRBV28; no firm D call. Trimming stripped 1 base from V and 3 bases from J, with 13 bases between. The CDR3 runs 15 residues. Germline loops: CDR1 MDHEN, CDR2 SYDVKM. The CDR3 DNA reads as TGTGCCAGCAGTTTATCTGCCAGTCCCTTCTACGAGCAGTACTTC. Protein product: CASSLSASPFYEQYF.

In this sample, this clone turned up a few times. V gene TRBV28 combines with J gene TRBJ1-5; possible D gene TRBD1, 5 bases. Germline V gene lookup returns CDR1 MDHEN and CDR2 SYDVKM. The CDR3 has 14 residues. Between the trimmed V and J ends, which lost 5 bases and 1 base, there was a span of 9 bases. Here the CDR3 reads CASSAQGSNQPQHF. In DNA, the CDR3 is TGTGCCAGCAGTGCCCAGGGAAGCAATCAGCCCCAGCATTTT. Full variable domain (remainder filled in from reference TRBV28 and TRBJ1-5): DVKVTQSSRYLVKRTGEKVFLECVQDMDHENMFWYRQDPGLGLRLIYFSYDVKMKEKGDIPEGYSVSREKKERFSLILESASTNQTSMYLCASSAQGSNQPQHFGDGTRLSIL.

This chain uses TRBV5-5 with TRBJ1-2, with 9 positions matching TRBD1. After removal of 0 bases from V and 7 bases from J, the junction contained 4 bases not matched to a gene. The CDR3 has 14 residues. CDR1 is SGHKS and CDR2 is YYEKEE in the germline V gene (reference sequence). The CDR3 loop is CASSLALQGAGYTF. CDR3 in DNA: TGTGCCAGCAGCTTGGCCTTACAGGGGGCTGGCTACACCTTC.

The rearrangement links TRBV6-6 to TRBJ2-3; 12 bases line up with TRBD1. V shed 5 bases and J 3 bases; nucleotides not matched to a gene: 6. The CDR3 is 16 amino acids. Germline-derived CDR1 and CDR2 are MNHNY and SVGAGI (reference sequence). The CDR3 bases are TGTGCCAGCAGTACGCCGGGACAGGGGGCGACAGATACGCAGTATTTT. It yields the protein CASSTPGQGATDTQYF.

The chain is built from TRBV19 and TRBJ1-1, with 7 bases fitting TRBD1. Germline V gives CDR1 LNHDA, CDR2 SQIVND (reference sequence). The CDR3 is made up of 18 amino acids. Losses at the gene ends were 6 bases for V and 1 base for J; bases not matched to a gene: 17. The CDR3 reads CASSLSRQGVRTNTEAFF. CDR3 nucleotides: TGTGCCAGTAGCCTTTCCCGACAGGGCGTTCGGACGAACACTGAAGCTTTCTTT. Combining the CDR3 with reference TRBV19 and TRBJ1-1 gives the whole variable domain DGGITQSPKYLFRKEGQNVTLSCEQNLNHDAMYWYRQDPGQGLRLIYYSQIVNDFQKGDIAEGYSVSREKKESFPLTVTSAQKNPTAFYLCASSLSRQGVRTNTEAFFGQGTRLTVV.

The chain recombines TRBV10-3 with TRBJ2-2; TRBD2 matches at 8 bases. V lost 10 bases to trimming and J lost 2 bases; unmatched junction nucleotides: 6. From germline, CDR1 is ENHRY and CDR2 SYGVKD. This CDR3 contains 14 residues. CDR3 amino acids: CATIAGINTGELFF. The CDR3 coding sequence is TGTGCCACCATAGCGGGAATTAACACCGGGGAGCTGTTTTTT.

CDR3 sequence: CASSGEINNEQFF. Here the CDR3 DNA reads TGTGCCAGCAGCGGGGAAATAAACAATGAGCAGTTCTTC. V and J are TRBV2 and TRBJ2-1; D is perhaps TRBD2 (5 bases). The CDR3 covers 13 residues. The V gene's germline CDR1 is SNHLY and CDR2 FYNNEI. The ends were cut back, 6 bases at V and 5 bases at J, with 11 bases in the middle.

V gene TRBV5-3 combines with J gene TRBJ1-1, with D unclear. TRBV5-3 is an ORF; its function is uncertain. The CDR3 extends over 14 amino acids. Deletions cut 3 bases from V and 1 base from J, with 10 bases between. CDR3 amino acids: CARSWTHRNTEAFF. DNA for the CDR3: TGTGCCAGAAGCTGGACCCATCGGAACACTGAAGCTTTCTTT.

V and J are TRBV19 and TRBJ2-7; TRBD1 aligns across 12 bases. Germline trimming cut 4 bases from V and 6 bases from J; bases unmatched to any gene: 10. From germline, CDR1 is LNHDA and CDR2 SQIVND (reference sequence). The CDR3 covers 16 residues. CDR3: CASSTPGTGGSGEQYF. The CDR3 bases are TGTGCCAGTAGTACCCCCGGGACAGGGGGCTCGGGCGAGCAGTACTTC.

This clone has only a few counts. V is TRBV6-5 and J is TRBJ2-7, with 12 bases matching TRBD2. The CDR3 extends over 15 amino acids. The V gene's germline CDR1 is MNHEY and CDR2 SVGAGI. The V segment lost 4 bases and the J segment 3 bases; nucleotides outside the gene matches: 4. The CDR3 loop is CASSSTSGRIYEQYF. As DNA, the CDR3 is TGTGCCAGCAGTTCTACTAGCGGGAGGATCTACGAGCAGTACTTC.

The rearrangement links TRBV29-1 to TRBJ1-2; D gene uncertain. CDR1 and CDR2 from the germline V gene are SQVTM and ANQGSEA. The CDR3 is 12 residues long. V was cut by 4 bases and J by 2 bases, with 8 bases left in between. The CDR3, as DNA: TGCAGCGTTGCGTTCGGGAACTATGGCTACACCTTC. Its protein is CSVAFGNYGYTF.

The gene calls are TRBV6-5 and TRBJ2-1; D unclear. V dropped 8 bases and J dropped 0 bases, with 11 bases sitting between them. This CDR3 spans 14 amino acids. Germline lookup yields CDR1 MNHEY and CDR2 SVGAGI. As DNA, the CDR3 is TGTGCCAGCCGAACCCCGCTCTCCTACAATGAGCAGTTCTTC. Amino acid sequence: CASRTPLSYNEQFF.

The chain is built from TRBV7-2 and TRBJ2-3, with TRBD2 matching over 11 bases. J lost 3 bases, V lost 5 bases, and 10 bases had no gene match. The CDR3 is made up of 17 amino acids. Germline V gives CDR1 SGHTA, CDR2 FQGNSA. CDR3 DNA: TGTGCCAGCAGCCCCACTGTACTAGCGGGAGTTACAGATACGCAGTATTTT. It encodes CASSPTVLAGVTDTQYF. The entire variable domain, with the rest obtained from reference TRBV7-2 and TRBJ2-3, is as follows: GAGVSQSPSNKVTEKGKDVELRCDPISGHTALYWYRQSLGQGLEFLIYFQGNSAPDKSGLPSDRFSAERTGGSVSTLTIQRTQQEDSAVYLCASSPTVLAGVTDTQYFGPGTRLTVL.

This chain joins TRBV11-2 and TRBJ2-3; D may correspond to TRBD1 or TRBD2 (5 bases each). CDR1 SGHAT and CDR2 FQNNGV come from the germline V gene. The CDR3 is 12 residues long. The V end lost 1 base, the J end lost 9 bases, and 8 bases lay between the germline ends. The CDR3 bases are TGTGCCAGCAGCTTAGCGGGACCAACGCAGTATTTT. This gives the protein CASSLAGPTQYF.

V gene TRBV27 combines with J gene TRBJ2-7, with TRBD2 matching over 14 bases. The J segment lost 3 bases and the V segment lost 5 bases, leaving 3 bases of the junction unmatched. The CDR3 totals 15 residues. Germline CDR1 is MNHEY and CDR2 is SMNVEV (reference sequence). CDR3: CASSAGTSGSYEQYF. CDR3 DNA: TGTGCCAGCAGTGCAGGGACTAGCGGGAGCTACGAGCAGTACTTC.

The CDR3 spells CASSQEASSYNEQFF. The CDR3 coding sequence is TGCGCCAGCAGCCAAGAGGCGAGCTCCTACAATGAGCAGTTCTTC. The V gene is TRBV4-3, the J gene TRBJ2-1; D is ambiguous. Per the germline V gene, CDR1 is LGHNA and CDR2 is YSLEER. The CDR3 contains 15 residues. The V end was cut by 0 bases, the J end by 0 bases, with 6 bases between.

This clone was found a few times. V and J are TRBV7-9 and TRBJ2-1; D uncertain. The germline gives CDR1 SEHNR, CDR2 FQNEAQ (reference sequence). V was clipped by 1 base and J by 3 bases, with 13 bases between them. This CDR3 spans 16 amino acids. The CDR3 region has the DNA TGTGCCAGCAGCTTAGGGTTGGCATCAGGCTACAATGAGCAGTTCTTC. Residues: CASSLGLASGYNEQFF.

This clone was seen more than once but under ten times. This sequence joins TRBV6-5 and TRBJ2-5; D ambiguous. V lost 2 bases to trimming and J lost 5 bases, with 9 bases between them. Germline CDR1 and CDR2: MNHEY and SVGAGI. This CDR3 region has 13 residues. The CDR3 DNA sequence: TGTGCCAGCAGTTACGGGATTTGGGAGACCCAGTACTTC. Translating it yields CASSYGIWETQYF.

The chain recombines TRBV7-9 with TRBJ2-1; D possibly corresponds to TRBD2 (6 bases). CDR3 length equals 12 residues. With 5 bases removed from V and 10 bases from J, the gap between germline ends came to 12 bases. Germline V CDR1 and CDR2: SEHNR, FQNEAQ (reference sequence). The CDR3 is CASSQAGKEQFF. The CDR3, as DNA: TGTGCCAGCAGCCAGGCGGGGAAAGAGCAGTTCTTC.

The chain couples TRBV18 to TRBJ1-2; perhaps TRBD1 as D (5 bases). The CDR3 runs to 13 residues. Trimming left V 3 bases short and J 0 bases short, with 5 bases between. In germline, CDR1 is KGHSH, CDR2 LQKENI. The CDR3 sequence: CASSPTANYGYTF. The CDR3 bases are TGTGCCAGCTCACCGACAGCTAACTATGGCTACACCTTC.

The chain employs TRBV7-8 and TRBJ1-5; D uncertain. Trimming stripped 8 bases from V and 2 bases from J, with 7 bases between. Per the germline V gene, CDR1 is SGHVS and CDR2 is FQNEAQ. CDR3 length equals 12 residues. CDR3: CASPRRNQPQHF. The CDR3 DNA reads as TGTGCCAGCCCCCGGCGCAATCAGCCCCAGCATTTT. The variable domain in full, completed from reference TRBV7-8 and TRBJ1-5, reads GAGVSQSPRYKVAKRGQDVALRCDPISGHVSLFWYQQALGQGPEFLTYFQNEAQLDKSGLPSDRFFAERPEGSVSTLKIQRTQQEDSAVYLCASPRRNQPQHFGDGTRLSIL.

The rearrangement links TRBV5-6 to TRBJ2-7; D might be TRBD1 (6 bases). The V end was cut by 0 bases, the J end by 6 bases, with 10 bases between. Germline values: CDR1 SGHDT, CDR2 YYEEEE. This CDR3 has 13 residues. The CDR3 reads CASSLALRGEQYF. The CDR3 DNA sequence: TGTGCCAGCAGCTTGGCCCTCAGGGGCGAGCAGTACTTC.